This entry features one T cell receptor (beta chain) sequence. The source of the sample is a study of blood T cell repertoires in COVID-19. Study at large: COVID-19 samples, acute and convalescent, were from the United States, Italy and Spain. From T cells, B-cell-depleted T cells, or PBMCs came the material, which was cDNA or gDNA.

Clones were read by immunoSEQ multiplex PCR, and TCRdb kept only the in-frame ones, dropping some. Seen here are roughly 300,000 clones, about 80% observed once, and the top ten hold over 9%. Trimming removed 4 bases from V and 6 bases from J; junction bases left unmatched: 6. The germline CDR1 and CDR2 sequences are ENHRY and SYGVKD. This CDR3 spans 15 amino acids. The sequencing input was peripheral blood. This clonotype was sampled from a woman in her forties or fifties who had recovered from COVID-19. V and J are TRBV10-3 and TRBJ2-1; TRBD1 agrees at 10 bases. In DNA, the CDR3 is TGTGCCATCAGTGGTACAGGACAGGGGGGCAATGAGCAGTTCTTC. Translation gives CAISGTGQGGNEQFF.